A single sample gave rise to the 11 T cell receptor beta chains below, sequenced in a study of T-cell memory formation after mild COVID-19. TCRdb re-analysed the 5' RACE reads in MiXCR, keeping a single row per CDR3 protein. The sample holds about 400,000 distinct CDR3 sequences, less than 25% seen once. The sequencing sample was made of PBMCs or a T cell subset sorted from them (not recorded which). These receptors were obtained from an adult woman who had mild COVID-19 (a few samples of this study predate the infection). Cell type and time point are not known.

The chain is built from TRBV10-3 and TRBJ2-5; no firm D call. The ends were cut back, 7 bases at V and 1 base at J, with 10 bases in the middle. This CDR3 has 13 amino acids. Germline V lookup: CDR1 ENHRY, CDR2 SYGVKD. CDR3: CAIIRTSQETQYF. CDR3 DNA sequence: TGTGCCATCATTAGGACGAGCCAAGAGACCCAGTACTTC.

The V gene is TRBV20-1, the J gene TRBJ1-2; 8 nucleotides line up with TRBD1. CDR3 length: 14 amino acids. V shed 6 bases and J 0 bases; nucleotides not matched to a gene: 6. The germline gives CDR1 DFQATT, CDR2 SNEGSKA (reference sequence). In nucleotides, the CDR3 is TGCAGTGCAACAGGGGGTACTACTAACTATGGCTACACCTTC. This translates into CSATGGTTNYGYTF.

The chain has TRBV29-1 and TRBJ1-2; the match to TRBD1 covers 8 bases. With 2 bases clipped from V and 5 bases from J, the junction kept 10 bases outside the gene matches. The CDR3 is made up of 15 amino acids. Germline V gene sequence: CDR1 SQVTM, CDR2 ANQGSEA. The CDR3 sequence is CSVELRTGRSYGYTF. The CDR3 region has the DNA TGCAGCGTTGAACTTAGGACAGGGAGGTCTTATGGCTACACCTTC.

This CDR3 reads CASTSSFEQFF. DNA of the CDR3: TGTGCCAGCACCTCATCGTTTGAGCAGTTCTTC. The J gene is TRBJ2-1, the V gene TRBV6-5; no reliable D call. The CDR3 is made up of 11 amino acids. V was shortened by 7 bases and J by 9 bases, with 10 bases between the two germline ends. Germline V lookup: CDR1 MNHEY, CDR2 SVGAGI.

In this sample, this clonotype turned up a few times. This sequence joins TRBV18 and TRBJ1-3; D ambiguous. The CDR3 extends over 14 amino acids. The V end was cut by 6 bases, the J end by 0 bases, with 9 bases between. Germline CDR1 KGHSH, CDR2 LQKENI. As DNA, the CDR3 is TGTGCCAGCTCCCAAGGAGACTCTGGAAACACCATATATTTT. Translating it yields CASSQGDSGNTIYF.

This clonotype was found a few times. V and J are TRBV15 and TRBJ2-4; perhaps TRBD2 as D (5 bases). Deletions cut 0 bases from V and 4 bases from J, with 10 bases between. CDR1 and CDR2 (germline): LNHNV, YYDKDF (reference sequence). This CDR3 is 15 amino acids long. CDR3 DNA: TGTGCCACCAGCAGAGACCGAGCGGTTAAAAACATTCAGTACTTC. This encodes CATSRDRAVKNIQYF.

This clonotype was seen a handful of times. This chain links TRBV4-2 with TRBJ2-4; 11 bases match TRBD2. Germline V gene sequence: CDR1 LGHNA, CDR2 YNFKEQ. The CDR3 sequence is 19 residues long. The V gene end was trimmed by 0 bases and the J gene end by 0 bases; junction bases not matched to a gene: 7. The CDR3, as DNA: TGTGCCAGCAGCCAAGAGGTCGCTAGCGGGGGGCTAGCCAAAAACATTCAGTACTTC. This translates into CASSQEVASGGLAKNIQYF.

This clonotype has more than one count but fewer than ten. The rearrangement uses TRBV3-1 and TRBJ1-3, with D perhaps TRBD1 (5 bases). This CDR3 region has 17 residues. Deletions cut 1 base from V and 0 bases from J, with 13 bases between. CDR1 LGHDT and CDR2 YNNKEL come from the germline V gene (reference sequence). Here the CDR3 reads CASSQVGGASSGNTIYF. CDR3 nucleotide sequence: TGTGCCAGCAGCCAAGTGGGCGGGGCCTCCTCTGGAAACACCATATATTTT.

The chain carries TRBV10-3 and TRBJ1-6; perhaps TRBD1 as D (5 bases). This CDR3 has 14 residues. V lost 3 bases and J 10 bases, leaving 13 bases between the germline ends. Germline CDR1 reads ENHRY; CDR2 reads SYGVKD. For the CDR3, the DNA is TGTGCCATCAGTGATAGGGGCGGCATGTCACCCCTCCACTTT. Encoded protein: CAISDRGGMSPLHF.

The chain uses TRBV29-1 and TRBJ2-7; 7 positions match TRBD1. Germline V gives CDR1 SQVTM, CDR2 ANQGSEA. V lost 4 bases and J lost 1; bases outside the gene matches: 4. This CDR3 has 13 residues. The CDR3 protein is CSVGQGLSYEQYF. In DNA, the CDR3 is TGCAGCGTTGGACAGGGTCTTTCCTACGAGCAGTACTTC.

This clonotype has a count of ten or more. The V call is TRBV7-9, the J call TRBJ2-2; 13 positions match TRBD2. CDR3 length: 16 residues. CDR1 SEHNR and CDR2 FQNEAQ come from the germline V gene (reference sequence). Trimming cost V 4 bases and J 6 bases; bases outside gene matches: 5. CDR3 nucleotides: TGTGCCAGCAGCTGGGGACTAGCGGGAAGAGCCGGGGAGCTGTTTTTT. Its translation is CASSWGLAGRAGELFF.